This is a list of T cell receptor beta chains from one sample in a study of identical twins. Using its own MiXCR run on the 5' RACE reads, TCRdb lists one record per CDR3 protein. The table includes some 300,000 distinct CDR3 sequences, around 12% detected once. These data are also associated with another study on yellow fever vaccine responses in identical twins.

The sample consisted of CD8+ T cells sorted from blood. The receptors were sampled from a woman aged 18 to 35 in good health. CDR3s include the opening cysteine and the closing phenylalanine or tryptophan. The order of the fields is D gene, clone size, V gene, J gene, CDR3 protein, CDR3 DNA. D genes are given only for firm matches. Some rows have no size entry. The others give once, few or many, or a class for an expanded clone.

TRBD1	many	TRBV12-3/TRBV12-4	TRBJ2-1	CASSHPQGEWVFF	TGTGCCAGCAGTCATCCACAGGGGGAATGGGTGTTCTTC
NA	NA	TRBV5-1	TRBJ2-3	CASSKAGTVQDTQYF	TGCGCCAGCAGCAAGGCCGGGACCGTGCAAGATACGCAGTATTTT
NA	few	TRBV3-1	TRBJ2-5	CASSLGHEPETQYF	TGTGCCAGCAGCTTGGGACATGAGCCAGAGACCCAGTACTTC
NA	few	TRBV6-1	TRBJ1-2	CASIHSGIYGYTF	TGTGCCAGCATCCACTCAGGGATCTATGGCTACACCTTC
TRBD1	many	TRBV27	TRBJ1-1	CASSWGQGGRTEAFF	TGTGCCAGCAGTTGGGGACAGGGAGGGCGGACTGAAGCTTTCTTT
NA	few	TRBV3-1	TRBJ2-1	CASSQESLALLYNEQFF	TGTGCCAGCAGCCAAGAGTCACTAGCCCTTTTATACAATGAGCAGTTCTTC
TRBD1	NA	TRBV5-8	TRBJ2-2	CASSSRQGVAGELFF	TGTGCCAGCAGCTCCAGACAGGGTGTGGCCGGGGAGCTGTTTTTT
TRBD1	NA	TRBV15	TRBJ2-2	CATSRDFGTGAGELFF	TGTGCCACCAGCAGAGATTTTGGGACAGGGGCCGGGGAGCTGTTTTTT
NA	many	TRBV6-5	TRBJ2-1	CASSYRAEQFF	TGTGCCAGCAGTTACAGGGCTGAGCAGTTCTTC
NA	many	TRBV11-2	TRBJ2-1	CASSLVRYNNEQFF	TGTGCCAGCAGCTTAGTTCGGTATAACAATGAGCAGTTCTTC
NA	many	TRBV12-3/TRBV12-4	TRBJ2-1	CASGPTALYNEQFF	TGTGCCAGCGGGCCGACTGCACTTTACAATGAGCAGTTCTTC
NA	few	TRBV3-1	TRBJ2-4	CASSPRKGPFKNIQYF	TGTGCCAGCAGCCCCCGGAAGGGGCCGTTTAAAAACATTCAGTACTTC
NA	few	TRBV20-1	TRBJ1-2	CSARDRDGNYGYTF	TGCAGTGCTAGAGATCGGGACGGAAACTATGGCTACACCTTC
NA	NA	TRBV10-2	TRBJ2-5	CASSRGAPQETQYF	TGCGCCAGCAGTCGGGGGGCACCCCAAGAGACCCAGTACTTC
TRBD1	NA	TRBV28	TRBJ2-5	CASSPVTGGALAGGWETQYF	TGTGCCAGCAGTCCCGTTACAGGGGGCGCTTTAGCAGGGGGTTGGGAGACCCAGTACTTC
NA	few	TRBV10-1	TRBJ2-2	CASSPGAGVGELFF	TGCGCCAGCAGCCCGGGAGCCGGGGTCGGGGAGCTGTTTTTT
TRBD1	NA	TRBV9	TRBJ2-3	CASSLRPGQGVDIRTDTQYF	TGTGCCAGCAGCCTTCGTCCGGGACAGGGAGTCGATATTCGTACAGATACGCAGTATTTT
TRBD1	NA	TRBV5-1	TRBJ1-4	CASSLSRGQYEKLFF	TGCGCCAGCAGCTTGTCGAGGGGGCAGTATGAAAAACTGTTTTTT
TRBD2	NA	TRBV3-1	TRBJ2-7	CASSRTSGRSQYF	TGTGCCAGCAGCCGGACTAGCGGGAGATCGCAGTACTTC
NA	NA	TRBV4-2	TRBJ2-6	CASSQDPSGANVLTF	TGTGCCAGCAGCCAAGATCCCTCTGGGGCCAACGTCCTGACTTTC
NA	few	TRBV6-1	TRBJ2-1	CASSERGWGLDDNEQFF	TGTGCCAGCAGTGAAAGGGGGTGGGGACTGGATGACAATGAGCAGTTCTTC
NA	NA	TRBV7-9	TRBJ1-1	CASSLAADPNTEAFF	TGTGCCAGCAGCTTAGCGGCGGATCCGAACACTGAAGCTTTCTTT
TRBD2	NA	TRBV2	TRBJ2-1	CASSTSLSGRAVDEQFF	TGTGCCAGCAGCACATCTTTAAGCGGGAGGGCCGTCGATGAGCAGTTCTTC
NA	NA	TRBV3-1	TRBJ1-2	CASSQVVDRRAQEGYTF	TGTGCCAGCAGCCAAGTCGTCGATCGCAGGGCCCAGGAGGGCTACACCTTC
TRBD1	NA	TRBV28	TRBJ1-1	CASSPQGGAGTEAFF	TGTGCCAGCAGTCCTCAGGGGGGGGCCGGGACTGAAGCTTTCTTT
TRBD1	few	TRBV19	TRBJ2-3	CASSPWTGYTDTQYF	TGTGCCAGTAGTCCCTGGACAGGGTACACAGATACGCAGTATTTT
NA	NA	TRBV7-9	TRBJ2-1	CASSGSPTDYNEQFF	TGTGCCAGCAGCGGCTCCCCGACAGATTACAATGAGCAGTTCTTC
NA	many	TRBV5-6	TRBJ2-1	CASSWTEYNEQFF	TGTGCCAGCAGCTGGACAGAATACAATGAGCAGTTCTTC
NA	NA	TRBV20-1	TRBJ2-3	CSAGEMLRHTDTQYF	TGCAGTGCTGGAGAGATGTTAAGACACACAGATACGCAGTATTTT
TRBD1	NA	TRBV7-2	TRBJ2-7	CASSATGTEDYEQYF	TGTGCCAGCAGCGCGACCGGGACAGAGGATTACGAGCAGTACTTC
NA	few	TRBV28	TRBJ2-7	CASRLGLPRDEQYF	TGTGCCAGCAGGCTCGGACTCCCTCGGGACGAGCAGTACTTC
NA	NA	TRBV2	TRBJ1-1	CASSEPGEPAFF	TGTGCCAGCAGTGAACCCGGGGAACCAGCTTTCTTT
NA	once	TRBV27	TRBJ2-7	CASTQSGWTEQYF	TGTGCCAGCACCCAATCGGGTTGGACCGAGCAGTACTTC
TRBD1	NA	TRBV7-8	TRBJ2-7	CASTPRGFAYEQYF	TGTGCCAGCACCCCCAGGGGGTTCGCCTACGAGCAGTACTTC
TRBD2	NA	TRBV20-1	TRBJ2-5	CSASGLAGGLLSETQYF	TGCAGTGCTAGTGGTCTAGCGGGGGGGCTTTTGTCGGAGACCCAGTACTTC
NA	NA	TRBV7-2	TRBJ2-3	CASSWWGTSTDTQYF	TGTGCCAGCAGCTGGTGGGGGACTAGCACAGATACGCAGTATTTT
NA	NA	TRBV4-2	TRBJ2-7	CASSQETDPYEQYF	TGTGCCAGCAGCCAAGAAACGGATCCCTACGAGCAGTACTTC